This TCR beta chain was sequenced for a study of CXCR3-negative and CXCR3-positive naive CD8 T cells. Study results and caveats: Both of the naive subsets showed about the same high diversity, but memory CD8+ cells had much less. When CXCR3-positive naive cells were set against CXCR3-negative naive cells, the former had more hydrophobic TRB CDR3s.

The CDR3 extends over 15 amino acids. The germline gives CDR1 LNHDA, CDR2 SQIVND (reference sequence). The study made its TRB cDNA libraries by 5' RACE, adding UMI labels. TCRdb reanalyzed the 5' RACE reads, giving one entry per CDR3 protein sequence and no DNA. Its table lists 90,000 to 100,000 distinct CDR3 sequences. In the case of this clonotype: Its antigen is not known.

The chain uses TRBV19 and TRBJ2-1. This TCR derives from a human donor in good health. Some clones in this sample may be carry-over from other donors' samples. The sample taken for sequencing was naive CXCR3+ CD8+ T cells from blood. This sample's subset: CD45RO-CCR7+CD27+CD95- naive CD8+ T cells expressing CXCR3 (TNR3+). CDR3 residues: CASSKQRFSYNEQFF.